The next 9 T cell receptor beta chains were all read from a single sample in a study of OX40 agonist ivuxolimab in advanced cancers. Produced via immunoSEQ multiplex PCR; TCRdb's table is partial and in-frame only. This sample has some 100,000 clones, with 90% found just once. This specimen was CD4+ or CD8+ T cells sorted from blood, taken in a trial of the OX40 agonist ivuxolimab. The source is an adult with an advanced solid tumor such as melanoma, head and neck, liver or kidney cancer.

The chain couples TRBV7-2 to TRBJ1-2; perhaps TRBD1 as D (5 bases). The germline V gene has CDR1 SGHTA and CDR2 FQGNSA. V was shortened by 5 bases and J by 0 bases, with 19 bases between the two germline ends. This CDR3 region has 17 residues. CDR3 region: CASSPPPLRAANYGYTF. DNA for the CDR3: TGTGCCAGCAGCCCACCACCCCTCAGGGCAGCTAACTATGGCTACACCTTC.

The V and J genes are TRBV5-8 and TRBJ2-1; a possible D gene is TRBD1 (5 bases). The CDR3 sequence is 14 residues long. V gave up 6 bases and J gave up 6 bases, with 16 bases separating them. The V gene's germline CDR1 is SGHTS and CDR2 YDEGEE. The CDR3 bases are TGTGCCAGCACCCGGCGGTCGCAGGGCAATGAGCAGTTCTTC. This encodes CASTRRSQGNEQFF.

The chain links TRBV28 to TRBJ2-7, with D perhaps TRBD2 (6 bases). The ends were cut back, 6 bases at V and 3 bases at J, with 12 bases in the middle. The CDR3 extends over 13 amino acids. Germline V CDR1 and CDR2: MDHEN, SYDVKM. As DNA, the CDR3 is TGTGCCAGCAGAAATAGCGGCAGCTACGAGCAGTACTTC. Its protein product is CASRNSGSYEQYF. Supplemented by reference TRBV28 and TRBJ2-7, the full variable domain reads DVKVTQSSRYLVKRTGEKVFLECVQDMDHENMFWYRQDPGLGLRLIYFSYDVKMKEKGDIPEGYSVSREKKERFSLILESASTNQTSMYLCASRNSGSYEQYFGPGTRLTVT.

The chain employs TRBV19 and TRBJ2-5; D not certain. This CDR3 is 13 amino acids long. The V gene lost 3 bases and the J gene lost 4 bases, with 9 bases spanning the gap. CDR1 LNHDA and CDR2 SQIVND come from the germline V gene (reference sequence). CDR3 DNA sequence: TGTGCCAGTAGTATCAGAGGAATAGAGACCCAGTACTTC. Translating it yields CASSIRGIETQYF.

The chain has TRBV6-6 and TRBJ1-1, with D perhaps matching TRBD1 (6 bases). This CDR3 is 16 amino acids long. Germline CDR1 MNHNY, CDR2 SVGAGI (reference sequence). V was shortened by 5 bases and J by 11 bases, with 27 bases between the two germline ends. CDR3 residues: CASSQVISTGGGMAFF. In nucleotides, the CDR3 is TGTGCCAGCAGTCAAGTTATCTCGACAGGCGGGGGGATGGCTTTCTTT.

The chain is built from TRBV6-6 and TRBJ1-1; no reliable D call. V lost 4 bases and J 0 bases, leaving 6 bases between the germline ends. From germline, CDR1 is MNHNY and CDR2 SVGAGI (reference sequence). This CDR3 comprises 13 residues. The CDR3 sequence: CASSSQVNTEAFF. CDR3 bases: TGTGCCAGCAGTTCGCAGGTGAACACTGAAGCTTTCTTT.

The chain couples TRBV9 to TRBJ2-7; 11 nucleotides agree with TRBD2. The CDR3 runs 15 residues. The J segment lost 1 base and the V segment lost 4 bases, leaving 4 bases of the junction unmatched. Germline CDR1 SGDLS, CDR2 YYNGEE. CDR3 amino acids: CASSQLAGASYEQYF. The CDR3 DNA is TGTGCCAGCAGCCAACTAGCGGGAGCATCCTACGAGCAGTACTTC.

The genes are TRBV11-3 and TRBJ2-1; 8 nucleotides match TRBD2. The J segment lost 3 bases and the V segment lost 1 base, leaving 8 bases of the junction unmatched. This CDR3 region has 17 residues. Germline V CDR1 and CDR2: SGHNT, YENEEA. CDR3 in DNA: TGTGCCAGCAGCTTAGGTGGGACTAGTCTGGGCTACAATGAGCAGTTCTTC. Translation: CASSLGGTSLGYNEQFF.

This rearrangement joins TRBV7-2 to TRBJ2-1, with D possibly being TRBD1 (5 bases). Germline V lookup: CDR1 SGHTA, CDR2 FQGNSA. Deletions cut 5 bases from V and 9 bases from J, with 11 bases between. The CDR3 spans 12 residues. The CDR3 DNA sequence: TGTGCCAGCAGCATCAGGGTAGGTGAGCAGTTCTTC. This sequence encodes CASSIRVGEQFF.